These 10 T cell receptor beta chains were sequenced from one sample in a study of Graves' ophthalmopathy and Graves' hyperthyroidism. The authors amplified TCR beta CDR3 regions from RNA transcripts. RT-PCR in the first round used HTBI primers; a second-round multiplex PCR followed. TCRdb processed the multiplex PCR reads anew with MiXCR; each CDR3 protein has one entry. The sample contains over a million distinct CDR3 sequences, 35% to 45% of which appear only once. The sample taken for sequencing was peripheral blood or thyroid tissue (not recorded which). These receptors originate from an adult man with Graves' hyperthyroidism.

This sequence joins TRBV7-2 and TRBJ2-7; TRBD2 agrees at 13 bases. The CDR3 totals 16 residues. Losses at the gene ends were 6 bases for V and 4 bases for J; bases not matched to a gene: 9. Germline V gives CDR1 SGHTA, CDR2 FQGNSA. CDR3 region: CASRLSGTSGVYEQYF. The CDR3 region has the DNA TGTGCCAGCAGACTTTCCGGGACTAGCGGGGTATACGAGCAGTACTTC.

The rearrangement joins TRBV7-2 to TRBJ2-3; D gene ambiguous. CDR1 is SGHTA, CDR2 FQGNSA, per germline. Trimming removed 3 bases from V and 2 bases from J, with 9 bases in between. This CDR3 region has 14 residues. In nucleotides, the CDR3 is TGTGCCAGCAGCTTCTCTAGGGTCACAGATACGCAGTATTTT. Amino acids: CASSFSRVTDTQYF.

This clonotype was counted many times. The CDR3 reads CASSMGVSYEQYF. The CDR3 DNA is TGTGCCAGTAGTATGGGGGTTAGCTACGAGCAGTACTTC. V and J are TRBV19 and TRBJ2-7, with D possibly being TRBD1 or TRBD2 (5 bases each). The CDR3 contains 13 residues. Germline CDR1 and CDR2: LNHDA and SQIVND (reference sequence). Trimming shortened V by 3 bases and J by 3 bases, and 9 bases separated the two germline ends.

There are a few counts of this clonotype. The V call is TRBV12-5, the J call TRBJ1-5; D unclear. Between the trimmed V and J ends, which lost 2 bases and 7 bases, there was a span of 18 bases. There are 16 residues in the CDR3. Germline V gene lookup returns CDR1 LGHNT and CDR2 FRNRAP. The CDR3 DNA reads TGTGCTAGTGGTTTGAACTTAAATGACTTGGACCAGCCCCAGCATTTT. Its translation is CASGLNLNDLDQPQHF.

The CDR3 loop reads CASSWVEGRTGELFF. CDR3 DNA: TGTGCCAGCAGCTGGGTTGAGGGGAGAACCGGGGAGCTGTTTTTT. The J gene is TRBJ2-2, the V gene TRBV7-3; D possibly uses TRBD1 or TRBD2 (5 bases each). V shed 4 bases and J shed 5 bases, with 14 bases lying between them. The CDR3 covers 15 residues. Germline loops: CDR1 SGHTA, CDR2 FQGTGA. Together with reference TRBV7-3 and TRBJ2-2, the CDR3 gives the full variable domain: GAGVSQTPSNKVTEKGKYVELRCDPISGHTALYWYRQSLGQGPEFLIYFQGTGAADDSGLPNDRFFAVRPEGSVSTLKIQRTERGDSAVYLCASSWVEGRTGELFFGEGSRLTVL.

This clonotype was seen repeatedly, ten times or more. This chain links TRBV10-2 with TRBJ2-7; TRBD1 might be the D (6 bases). CDR1 and CDR2 (germline): WSHSY, SAAADI. Trimming removed 8 bases at V and 7 bases at J, with 12 bases between. This CDR3 has 11 amino acids. The CDR3 here is CASWGPGEQYF. CDR3 DNA sequence: TGCGCCAGCTGGGGGCCGGGGGAGCAGTACTTC.

In regard to this clonotype: A much larger clone sits a single nucleotide away, making a read error possible. The final CDR3 position lacks the conserved phenylalanine or tryptophan, pointing to a likely read error. The chain has TRBV7-2 and TRBJ1-2; possibly TRBD1 for D (5 bases). Trimming took 5 bases from V and 6 from J, leaving 22 bases between them. The CDR3 covers 16 residues. Per the germline V gene, CDR1 is SGHTA and CDR2 is FQGNSA. Here the CDR3 DNA reads TGTGCCAGCAGCAACCGGCGGGGGACGGAAGGGGATGGCTACACCCTC. Amino acid sequence: CASSNRRGTEGDGYTL.

The gene calls are TRBV10-3 and TRBJ2-6; 7 bases fit TRBD1. V gave up 10 bases and J gave up 0 bases; unmatched junction bases: 12. The CDR3 covers 17 residues. The germline CDR1 and CDR2 sequences are ENHRY and SYGVKD. The CDR3 DNA is TGTGCCAGCACCCCCTCAGGGGGAAGCTCTGGGGCCAACGTCCTGACTTTC. Translated, it gives CASTPSGGSSGANVLTF.

In its sample, this clonotype was seen a few times. The chain combines TRBV6-2 or TRBV6-3 with TRBJ2-5; TRBD2 aligns across 10 bases. After removal of 7 bases from V and 7 bases from J, the junction contained 9 bases not matched to a gene. There are 14 residues in the CDR3. Germline V gives CDR1 MNHEY, CDR2 SVGEGT. DNA for the CDR3: TGTGCCAGCAAGACTAGCGGGTTCACCGGGACCCAGTACTTC. Residues: CASKTSGFTGTQYF.

This chain joins TRBV6-5 and TRBJ1-2; a weak D match, TRBD1 (5 bases). Trimming took 8 bases from V and 3 from J, leaving 16 bases between them. The CDR3 contains 14 residues. Germline CDR1 and CDR2: MNHEY and SVGAGI. The CDR3, as DNA: TGTGCCAGCCGGGGCCCACGAAGAGACTATGGCTACACCTTC. It specifies CASRGPRRDYGYTF.